One sample yielded the 8 T cell receptor beta chains listed below, sequenced in a study of cytomegalovirus exposure and HLA in healthy donors. 13 Jbeta primers and 60 Vbeta primers were used for the PCR. Assay used: immunoSEQ multiplex PCR; TCRdb lists only in-frame clones, some missing. Counted here are about 120,000 clones, roughly 77% occurring once; the ten biggest clones make up more than 1.5%. Sequenced material: PBMCs. These receptors all stem from a man in his forties in good health and CMV-seronegative.

The V call is TRBV7-2, the J call TRBJ2-1, with 9 bases lining up with TRBD1. V lost 5 bases, J lost 10 bases, and 6 bases stayed unmatched. This CDR3 is built from 13 residues. Per germline, CDR1 SGHTA and CDR2 FQGNSA. Written as DNA, the CDR3 is TGTGCCAGCAGCATACGACAGGGGGGCGAGCAGTTCTTC. Protein: CASSIRQGGEQFF.

J is TRBJ1-4 and V is TRBV18; possible D gene TRBD1, 6 bases. V shed 2 bases and J shed 7 bases, with 8 bases lying between them. Germline assignment: CDR1 KGHSH and CDR2 LQKENI. The CDR3 covers 13 residues. CDR3 amino acids: CASSPVTGEKLFF. CDR3 DNA: TGTGCCAGCTCACCAGTGACAGGTGAAAAACTGTTTTTT. Filled out from reference TRBV18 and TRBJ1-4, the complete variable domain reads NAGVMQNPRHLVRRRGQEARLRCSPMKGHSHVYWYRQLPEEGLKFMVYLQKENIIDESGMPKERFSAEFPKEGPSILRIQQVVRGDSAAYFCASSPVTGEKLFFGSGTQLSVL.

The rearrangement uses TRBV6-5 and TRBJ2-1; 7 nucleotides align to TRBD2. The V and J ends lost 5 bases and 8 bases, in that order; junction bases with no gene match: 6. Germline values: CDR1 MNHEY, CDR2 SVGAGI. This CDR3 spans 13 amino acids. CDR3 in amino acids: CASSRTSIDEQFF. The CDR3 DNA is TGTGCCAGCAGTCGGACTAGTATAGATGAGCAGTTCTTC.

The chain joins TRBV5-6 to TRBJ2-7, with D perhaps TRBD1 (7 bases). The CDR3 is made up of 16 amino acids. V lost 0 bases and J 3 bases, leaving 16 bases between the germline ends. The germline V gene encodes CDR1 SGHDT and CDR2 YYEEEE. CDR3 amino acids: CASSLAPQGGGYEQYF. CDR3 coding DNA: TGTGCCAGCAGCTTGGCCCCTCAGGGGGGTGGCTACGAGCAGTACTTC.

The V gene is TRBV19, the J gene TRBJ1-5; D might be TRBD1 (6 bases). The V and J ends lost 8 bases and 1 base respectively, with 12 bases between them. CDR1 LNHDA and CDR2 SQIVND come from the germline V gene (reference sequence). The CDR3 sequence is 14 residues long. The DNA of the CDR3 is TGTGCCAGTCTCTCGACAGGAAGCAATCAGCCCCAGCATTTT. It is translated as CASLSTGSNQPQHF. The whole variable domain, filled in from reference TRBV19 and TRBJ1-5, reads DGGITQSPKYLFRKEGQNVTLSCEQNLNHDAMYWYRQDPGQGLRLIYYSQIVNDFQKGDIAEGYSVSREKKESFPLTVTSAQKNPTAFYLCASLSTGSNQPQHFGDGTRLSIL.

This sequence joins TRBV28 and TRBJ1-5, with D uncertain. The V gene's germline CDR1 is MDHEN and CDR2 SYDVKM. V lost 1 base and J 0 bases, leaving 7 bases between the germline ends. This CDR3 has 15 residues. CDR3 DNA sequence: TGTGCCAGCAGTTTATTGCCAGATAGCAATCAGCCCCAGCATTTT. This codes for CASSLLPDSNQPQHF.

The chain employs TRBV28 and TRBJ1-2, with unresolved D. The CDR3 contains 13 residues. The ends were cut back, 5 bases at V and 7 bases at J, with 14 bases in the middle. Germline V CDR1 and CDR2: MDHEN, SYDVKM. The CDR3 here is CASSPAAIPGYTF. CDR3 nucleotides: TGTGCCAGCAGTCCCGCGGCTATACCTGGCTACACCTTC.

In DNA, the CDR3 is TGTGCCAGCTCCCCTGGACAGGCTGGAAACACCATATATTTT. Its protein is CASSPGQAGNTIYF. The chain combines TRBV18 with TRBJ1-3, with 7 bases matching TRBD1. The junction had 4 bases not matched to a gene; V was cut back by 6 bases and J by 2 bases. CDR1 KGHSH and CDR2 LQKENI come from the germline V gene. The CDR3 spans 14 residues.